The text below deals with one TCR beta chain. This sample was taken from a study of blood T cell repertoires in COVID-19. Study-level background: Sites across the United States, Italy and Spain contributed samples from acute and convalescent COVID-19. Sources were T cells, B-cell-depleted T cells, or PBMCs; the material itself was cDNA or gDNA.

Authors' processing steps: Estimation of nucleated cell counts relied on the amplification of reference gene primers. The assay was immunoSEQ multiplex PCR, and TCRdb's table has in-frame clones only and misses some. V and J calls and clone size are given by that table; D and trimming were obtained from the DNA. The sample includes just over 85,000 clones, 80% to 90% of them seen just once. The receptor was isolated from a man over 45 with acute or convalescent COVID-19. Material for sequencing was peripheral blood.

The CDR3 sequence: CASSYGGTQDGYTF. The DNA of the CDR3 is TGTGCCAGCAGTTACGGGGGCACACAGGATGGCTACACCTTC. The genes are TRBV6-2 or TRBV6-3 and TRBJ1-2, with D possibly being TRBD1 (6 bases). The CDR3 length is 14 residues. V lost 2 bases, J lost 6 bases, and 13 bases lay in between. Germline V gives CDR1 MNHEY, CDR2 SVGEGT.